This passage covers 8 T cell receptor beta chains from one sample sequenced in a study of memory CD4+ T cells and cytomegalovirus serostatus. Clones were sequenced by immunoSEQ multiplex PCR, and TCRdb holds only the in-frame ones, with some missing. The sample records tens of thousands of clones, about 78% being singletons. Single viable CD3+CD4+CD8-CD45RO+ cells were sorted as the memory CD4+ T cells. Source material: memory CD4+ T cells from blood. These receptors came from an adult in good health and CMV-seronegative.

The chain recombines TRBV7-8 with TRBJ2-5, with 14 bases fitting TRBD2. With V trimmed by 5 bases and J by 1 base, 9 bases remained unmatched. The CDR3 covers 18 residues. Germline CDR1 and CDR2: SGHVS and FQNEAQ. CDR3 sequence: CASSPRTSGGTLQETQYF. The CDR3 coding sequence is TGTGCCAGCAGCCCGAGGACTAGCGGGGGGACCCTCCAAGAGACCCAGTACTTC. Together with reference TRBV7-8 and TRBJ2-5, the CDR3 gives the full variable domain: GAGVSQSPRYKVAKRGQDVALRCDPISGHVSLFWYQQALGQGPEFLTYFQNEAQLDKSGLPSDRFFAERPEGSVSTLKIQRTQQEDSAVYLCASSPRTSGGTLQETQYFGPGTRLLVL.

The chain recombines TRBV19 with TRBJ1-1, with D possibly matching TRBD1 (6 bases). Germline V gives CDR1 LNHDA, CDR2 SQIVND (reference sequence). V shed 5 bases and J shed 0 bases, with 19 bases lying between them. The length of the CDR3 is 17 residues. CDR3 in DNA: TGTGCCAGTAGTGCCTCCCAAGGGGGTCCCATGAACACTGAAGCTTTCTTT. Amino acid sequence: CASSASQGGPMNTEAFF.

The rearrangement links TRBV6-5 to TRBJ2-3; TRBD1 agrees at 8 bases. Germline values: CDR1 MNHEY, CDR2 SVGAGI. The CDR3 sequence is 14 residues long. V was clipped by 6 bases and J by 4 bases; unmatched bases: 6. CDR3 sequence: CASSLDREADTQYF. CDR3 DNA sequence: TGTGCCAGCAGCTTGGACAGGGAGGCAGATACGCAGTATTTT.

The chain employs TRBV19 and TRBJ2-2, with D tentatively TRBD2 (5 bases). Germline CDR1 LNHDA, CDR2 SQIVND (reference sequence). V shed 6 bases and J shed 4 bases, with 12 bases lying between them. The CDR3 spans 14 residues. CDR3: CASSPDLGTGELFF. In DNA form, the CDR3 reads TGTGCCAGTAGCCCGGACTTGGGCACCGGGGAGCTGTTTTTT.

The genes are TRBV4-3 and TRBJ1-1; D call uncertain. Germline V gives CDR1 LGHNA, CDR2 YSLEER. Trimming removed 0 bases from V and 1 base from J, with 6 bases in between. The CDR3 loop spans 14 amino acids. The CDR3 protein is CASSQEGPNTEAFF. For the CDR3, the DNA is TGCGCCAGCAGCCAAGAAGGACCGAACACTGAAGCTTTCTTT.

This clone was counted a single time. The rearrangement uses TRBV6-1 and TRBJ2-7, with D tentatively TRBD2 (6 bases). Trimming pared 5 bases from V and 6 bases from J, leaving 17 bases between. This CDR3 is 14 amino acids long. The V gene's germline CDR1 is MNHNS and CDR2 SASEGT. This chain's CDR3 is CASSWGDGYREQYF. CDR3 nucleotides: TGTGCCAGCAGTTGGGGGGACGGATATCGCGAGCAGTACTTC.

The rearrangement uses TRBV5-4 and TRBJ2-7, with TRBD2 matching over 7 bases. From germline, CDR1 is SGHNT and CDR2 YYREEE (reference sequence). The CDR3 extends over 14 amino acids. J lost 6 bases, V lost 4 bases, and 10 bases had no gene match. The CDR3 nucleotides are TGTGCCAGCAGCGGGGGGACTAAGGGGACCGAGCAGTACTTC. Encoded protein: CASSGGTKGTEQYF.

This clone appeared a single time. V is TRBV9 and J is TRBJ2-3; D remains unclear. Germline-derived CDR1 and CDR2 are SGDLS and YYNGEE. The CDR3 totals 10 residues. V was clipped by 7 bases and J by 5 bases, with 5 bases between them. The chain's CDR3 is CASALDTQYF. In DNA, the CDR3 is TGTGCCAGCGCCCTAGATACGCAGTATTTT.